This is a list of T cell receptor beta chains from one sample in a study of T cell responses to AZD1222 COVID-19 vaccine. The table came from immunoSEQ multiplex PCR; TCRdb's copy has only in-frame clones and leaves some out. This table has fewer than 150,000 clones, nearly 95% appearing once. The sequencing here drew on peripheral blood, taken on day 0 of AZD1222 vaccination. The receptors here all came from an adult in good health. CDR3s include the opening cysteine and the closing phenylalanine or tryptophan. Each record gives: J gene, V gene, D gene, clone size, CDR3 protein, CDR3 DNA. The D gene is left open where the match is weak. Not every row has a clone size; where given, it reads once, few, many or a size class.

TRBJ1-1	TRBV29-1	.	.	CSVRRNTEAFF	TGCAGCGTACGCCGAAACACTGAAGCTTTCTTT
TRBJ2-3	TRBV24-1	.	.	CATSDSVGGTASTDTQYF	TGTGCCACCAGTGATTCCGTAGGAGGGACAGCCAGCACAGATACGCAGTATTTT
TRBJ1-3	TRBV11-2	.	once	CASSLRNTIYF	TGTGCCAGCAGCTTAAGGAACACCATATATTTT
TRBJ1-1	TRBV9	TRBD1	.	CASSPQGSTEAFF	TGTGCCAGCAGCCCACAGGGGAGCACTGAAGCTTTCTTT
TRBJ1-1	TRBV19	.	.	CASNPSGGMTFF	TGTGCCAGTAACCCCTCCGGGGGGATGACTTTCTTT
TRBJ2-3	TRBV18	TRBD1	.	CASSTGQGFFQSTDTQYF	TGTGCCAGCTCAACAGGACAGGGTTTCTTCCAGAGCACAGATACGCAGTATTTT
TRBJ2-1	TRBV30	.	.	CAWSVVGANEQFF	TGTGCCTGGAGTGTAGTCGGGGCGAATGAGCAGTTCTTC
TRBJ2-3	TRBV19	.	.	CASSETPADTQYF	TGTGCCAGTAGTGAGACACCGGCGGATACGCAGTATTTT
TRBJ1-1	TRBV6-5	.	.	CASSFFDGEAFF	TGTGCCAGCAGTTTCTTCGACGGCGAAGCTTTCTTT
TRBJ1-4	TRBV19	TRBD1	.	CASSSWGQVDEKLFF	TGTGCCAGTAGTTCATGGGGACAGGTCGATGAAAAACTGTTTTTT
TRBJ1-3	TRBV10-3	.	.	CAISAGRLNSGNTIYF	TGTGCCATCAGTGCGGGACGGCTCAACTCTGGAAACACCATATATTTT
TRBJ2-3	TRBV5-4	TRBD2	once	CASSLGVAGVGADTQYF	TGTGCCAGCAGCTTGGGGGTAGCGGGGGTGGGCGCAGATACGCAGTATTTT
TRBJ2-6	TRBV6-5	TRBD1	.	CASSHRGTGANVLTF	TGTGCCAGCAGTCACAGGGGGACTGGGGCCAACGTCCTGACTTTC
TRBJ1-1	TRBV30	TRBD1	.	CAWGVPGQGRNTEAFF	TGTGCCTGGGGCGTCCCGGGACAGGGGCGGAACACTGAAGCTTTCTTT
TRBJ1-3	TRBV6-5	.	.	CASSSRAGPSGNTIYF	TGTGCCAGCAGTTCTCGGGCAGGGCCCTCTGGAAACACCATATATTTT
TRBJ2-1	TRBV7-9	.	.	CASSPLGGRTYNEQFF	TGTGCCAGCAGCCCCCTGGGGGGGCGCACCTACAATGAGCAGTTCTTC
TRBJ2-6	TRBV15	.	few	CATSREVGSGANVLTF	TGTGCCACCAGCAGAGAGGTCGGATCTGGGGCCAACGTCCTGACTTTC
TRBJ2-7	TRBV7-9	.	.	CASSAGPEQYF	TGTGCCAGCAGCGCCGGACCCGAGCAGTACTTC
TRBJ1-1	TRBV9	.	.	CASSPRTISGTEAFF	TGTGCCAGCAGCCCCCGGACCATTAGTGGCACTGAAGCTTTCTTT
TRBJ2-2	TRBV5-6	.	few	CASSFPHVWGVNTGELFF	TGTGCCAGCAGCTTTCCCCACGTATGGGGGGTAAACACCGGGGAGCTGTTTTTT
TRBJ2-3	TRBV5-4	.	.	CASSLGAAWDTQYF	TGTGCCAGCAGCTTGGGGGCGGCTTGGGATACGCAGTATTTT
TRBJ2-2	TRBV11-2	.	.	CASSFRALNTGELFF	TGTGCCAGCAGCTTTAGGGCCCTAAACACCGGGGAGCTGTTTTTT
TRBJ1-2	TRBV10-1	.	.	CASKGNANGYTF	TGCGCCAGCAAGGGAAACGCGAATGGCTACACCTTC
TRBJ1-5	TRBV19	TRBD1	.	CATLGQEGQPQHF	TGTGCCACCCTAGGACAGGAAGGGCAGCCCCAGCATTTT
TRBJ1-6	TRBV6-5	.	.	CASSYLRRPSPLHF	TGTGCCAGCAGTTACCTCAGGCGGCCTTCACCCCTCCACTTT
TRBJ1-4	TRBV7-9	.	.	CASSLGRPGAEKLFF	TGTGCCAGCAGCTTGGGGCGCCCAGGAGCCGAAAAACTGTTTTTT
TRBJ2-4	TRBV9	.	once	CASSPIEGAKNIQYF	TGTGCCAGCAGCCCCATTGAAGGAGCCAAAAACATTCAGTACTTC
TRBJ1-6	TRBV11-2	.	once	CASSSRVFDSPLHF	TGTGCCAGCAGCTCCAGGGTTTTTGATTCACCCCTCCACTTT